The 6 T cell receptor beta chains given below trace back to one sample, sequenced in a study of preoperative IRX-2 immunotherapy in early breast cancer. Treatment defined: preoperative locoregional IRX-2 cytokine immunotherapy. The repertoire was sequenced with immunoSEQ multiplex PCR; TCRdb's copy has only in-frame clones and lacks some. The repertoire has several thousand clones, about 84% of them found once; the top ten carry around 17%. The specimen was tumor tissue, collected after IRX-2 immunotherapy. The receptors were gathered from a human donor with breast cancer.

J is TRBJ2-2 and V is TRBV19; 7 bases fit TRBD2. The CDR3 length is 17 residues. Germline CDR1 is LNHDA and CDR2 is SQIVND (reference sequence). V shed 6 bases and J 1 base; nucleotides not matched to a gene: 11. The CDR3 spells CASSPVVIAGNTGELFF. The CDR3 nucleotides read TGTGCCAGTAGCCCAGTCGTGATAGCGGGGAACACCGGGGAGCTGTTTTTT.

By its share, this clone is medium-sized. The chain's CDR3 is CASSLESGGTPRGQYF. The CDR3 DNA reads as TGCGCCAGCAGCTTGGAGTCGGGAGGAACTCCGCGCGGTCAGTACTTC. This chain uses TRBV5-1 with TRBJ2-7, with 7 bases lining up with TRBD2. The V and J ends lost 0 bases and 10 bases, in that order; junction bases with no gene match: 16. Germline CDR1 SGHRS, CDR2 YFSETQ. The CDR3 totals 16 residues.

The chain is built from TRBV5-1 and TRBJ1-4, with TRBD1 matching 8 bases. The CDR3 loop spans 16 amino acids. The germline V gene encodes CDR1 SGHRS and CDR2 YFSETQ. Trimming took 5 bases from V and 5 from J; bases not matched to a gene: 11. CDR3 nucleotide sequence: TGCGCCAGCAGTTGGGACAGGAGTGGGGTCAATGAAAAACTGTTTTTT. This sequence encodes CASSWDRSGVNEKLFF. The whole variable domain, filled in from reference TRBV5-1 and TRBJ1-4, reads KAGVTQTPRYLIKTRGQQVTLSCSPISGHRSVSWYQQTPGQGLQFLFEYFSETQRNKGNFPGRFSGRQFSNSRSEMNVSTLELGDSALYLCASSWDRSGVNEKLFFGSGTQLSVL.

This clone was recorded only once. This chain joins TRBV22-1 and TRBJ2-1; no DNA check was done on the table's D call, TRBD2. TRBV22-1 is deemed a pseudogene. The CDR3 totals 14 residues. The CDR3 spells CASSYGGAINEQFF. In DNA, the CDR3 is TGTGCCAGCAGTTACGGGGGGGCAATCAATGAGCAGTTCTTC.

This chain's CDR3 is CSVVVGDRRYTF. The CDR3 region has the DNA TGCAGCGTTGTTGTGGGGGATCGGCGCTACACCTTC. The chain uses TRBV29-1 and TRBJ1-2; possible D gene TRBD1, 5 bases. The CDR3 is 12 amino acids. Germline CDR1 reads SQVTM; CDR2 reads ANQGSEA. The germline V and J ends were trimmed by 4 bases and 9 bases, with 15 bases remaining between them.

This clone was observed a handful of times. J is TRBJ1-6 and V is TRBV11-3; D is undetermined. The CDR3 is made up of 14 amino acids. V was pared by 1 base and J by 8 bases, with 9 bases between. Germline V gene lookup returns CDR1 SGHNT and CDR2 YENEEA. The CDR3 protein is CASSLVMTDSPLHF. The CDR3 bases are TGTGCCAGCAGCTTAGTTATGACGGATTCACCCCTCCACTTT.